Included here is one T cell receptor (beta chain) sequence, with context. Its target is unknown. The data derive from a study of cytomegalovirus exposure and HLA in healthy donors. The study's findings and limits: Across HLA loci, a later analysis found differing TCR association rates, with DRB1 most and HLA-C fewest. A likely sequencing artifact accounted for one observed cluster of highly shared sequence variants. Reports showed the classifier diagnosing cytomegalovirus status with high specificity and sensitivity.

The CDR3 has 15 amino acids. The germline V gene encodes CDR1 SGDLS and CDR2 YYNGEE. J lost 1 base, V lost 1 base, and 3 bases had no gene match. Researchers ran the PCR with 60 Vbeta and 13 Jbeta primers. The data were produced by immunoSEQ multiplex PCR, yet TCRdb's version contains in-frame clones alone and is incomplete. The data show around 150,000 clones, about 80% seen once. The sequence came from a woman in her twenties or thirties in good health and CMV-seronegative. Sequenced material: PBMCs. The chain joins TRBV9 to TRBJ2-3; 7 bases map to TRBD2. In nucleotides, the CDR3 is TGTGCCAGCAGCGTACAGGCGGGGGGCACAGATACGCAGTATTTT. Its protein product is CASSVQAGGTDTQYF.